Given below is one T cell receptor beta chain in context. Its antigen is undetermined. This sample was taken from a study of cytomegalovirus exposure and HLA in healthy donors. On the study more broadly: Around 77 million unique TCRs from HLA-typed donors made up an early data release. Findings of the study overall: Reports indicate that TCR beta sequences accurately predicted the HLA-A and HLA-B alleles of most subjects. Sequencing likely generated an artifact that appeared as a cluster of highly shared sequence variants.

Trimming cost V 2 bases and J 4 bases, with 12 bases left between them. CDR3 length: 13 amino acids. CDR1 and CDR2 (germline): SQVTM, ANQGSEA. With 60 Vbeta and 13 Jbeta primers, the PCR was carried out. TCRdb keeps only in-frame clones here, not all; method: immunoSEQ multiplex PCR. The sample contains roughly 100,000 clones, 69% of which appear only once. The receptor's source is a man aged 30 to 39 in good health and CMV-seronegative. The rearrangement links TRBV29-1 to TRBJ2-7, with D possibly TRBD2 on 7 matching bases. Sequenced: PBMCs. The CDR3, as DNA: TGCAGCGTTGAAATGGGAGGGGGATACGAGCAGTACTTC. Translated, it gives CSVEMGGGYEQYF.